The T cell receptor beta chain described here comes from a study of T cell responses to AZD1222 COVID-19 vaccine. Background on the study: Second-dose intervals near 4 or 12 weeks were combined.

Concerning this clone itself: Its antigen remains unidentified.

Sequencing used immunoSEQ multiplex PCR; TCRdb keeps in-frame clones, though not all of them. The sample shows 110,000 or so clones, 70% to 90% of them seen only once. Study-wide results and caveats: Vaccine-associated CD4 TCRs ranged over spike, dominating at 160-218 and 743-854. Clonal diversity was possibly underestimated, and the donors were mostly white British, with more females. Only a handful of individuals given AZD1222 were seropositive at baseline.

The source of this sequence is an adult in good health. The specimen was peripheral blood, collected on day 0 of AZD1222 vaccination.

The CDR3 region is CASSLDGLAGKKKGETQYF. CDR3 DNA: TGCGCCAGCAGCTTGGATGGTCTAGCGGGGAAAAAAAAGGGAGAGACCCAGTACTTC. This chain connects TRBV5-1 to TRBJ2-5; the match to TRBD2 covers 9 bases. The germline V gene encodes CDR1 SGHRS and CDR2 YFSETQ. CDR3 length: 19 amino acids. The V and J ends lost 0 bases and 4 bases, in that order; junction bases with no gene match: 16.